This T cell receptor beta chain was recorded in a study of beta chain features in type 1 diabetes. Study background: All samples together contributed 107,917,701 sorted cells for examination.

General observations from the study: Equally in patients and controls, PCR might preferentially amplify shorter templates.

Every bit of the isolated RNA underwent reverse transcription, so sequencing read expressed TCRB transcripts. Only in-frame clones appear in the TCRdb table, and some are missing; sequencing was by immunoSEQ multiplex PCR. Counted here are about 290,000 clones, 8% occurring once; the ten biggest clones make up roughly 1%. Via CD45RO/CCR7/CD25/CD127/CD95/CD27, cells of the CD4+ naive, central memory, regulatory and stem cell-like memory subsets were sorted. Comment on this clone: Its antigen is unidentified.

Germline lookup yields CDR1 SGHDT and CDR2 YYEEEE. This CDR3 has 13 amino acids. Trimming stripped 2 bases from V and 2 bases from J, with 7 bases between. The source of this sequence is a woman aged 18-29 years in good health. V and J are TRBV5-6 and TRBJ2-5; D uncertain. What was sequenced was central memory CD4+ T cells from blood. The DNA for the CDR3 is TGTGCCAGCAGCTTACTAAGACAAGAGACCCAGTACTTC. It yields the protein CASSLLRQETQYF. Using reference TRBV5-6 and TRBJ2-5 for the parts outside the CDR3, the full variable domain is DAGVTQSPTHLIKTRGQQVTLRCSPKSGHDTVSWYQQALGQGPQFIFQYYEEEERQRGNFPDRFSGHQFPNYSSELNVNALLLGDSALYLCASSLLRQETQYFGPGTRLLVL.